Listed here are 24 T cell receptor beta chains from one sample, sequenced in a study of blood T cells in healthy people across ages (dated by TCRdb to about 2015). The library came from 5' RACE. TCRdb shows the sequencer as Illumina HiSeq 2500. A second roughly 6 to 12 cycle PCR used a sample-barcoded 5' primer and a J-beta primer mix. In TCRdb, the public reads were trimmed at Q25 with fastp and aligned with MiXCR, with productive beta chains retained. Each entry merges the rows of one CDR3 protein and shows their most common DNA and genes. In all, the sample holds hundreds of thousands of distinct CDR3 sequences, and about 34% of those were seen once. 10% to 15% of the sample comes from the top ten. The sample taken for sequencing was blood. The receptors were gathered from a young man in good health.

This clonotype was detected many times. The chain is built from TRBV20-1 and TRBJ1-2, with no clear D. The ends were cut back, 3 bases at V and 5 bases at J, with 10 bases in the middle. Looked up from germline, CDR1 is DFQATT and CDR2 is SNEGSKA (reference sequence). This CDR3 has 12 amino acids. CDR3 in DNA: TGCAGTGCTAGCGGCAGTTCGTATGGCTACACCTTC. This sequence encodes CSASGSSYGYTF.

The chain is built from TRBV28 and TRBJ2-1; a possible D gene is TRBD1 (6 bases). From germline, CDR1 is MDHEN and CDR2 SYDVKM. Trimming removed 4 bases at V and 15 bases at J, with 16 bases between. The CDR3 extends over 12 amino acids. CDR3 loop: CASSSLQGWGFF. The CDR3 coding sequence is TGTGCCAGCAGTTCCCTCCAGGGGTGGGGGTTCTTC.

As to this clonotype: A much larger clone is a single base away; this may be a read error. The CDR3 DNA is TGCAGTGCTAGAGATGGGTTGACAGGGTACAACTACAATGAGCAGTTCTTC. Its protein is CSARDGLTGYNYNEQFF. V usage is TRBV20-1 and J usage is TRBJ2-1; 7 positions match TRBD1. Trimming took 0 bases from V and 3 from J; bases not matched to a gene: 11. CDR1 and CDR2 from the germline V gene are DFQATT and SNEGSKA (reference sequence). The CDR3 length is 17 residues.

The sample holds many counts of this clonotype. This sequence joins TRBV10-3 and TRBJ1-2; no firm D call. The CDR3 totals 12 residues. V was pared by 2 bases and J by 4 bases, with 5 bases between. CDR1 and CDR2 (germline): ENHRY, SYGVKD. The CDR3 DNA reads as TGTGCCATCAGTGAGGCTGGCTATGGCTACACCTTC. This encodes CAISEAGYGYTF.

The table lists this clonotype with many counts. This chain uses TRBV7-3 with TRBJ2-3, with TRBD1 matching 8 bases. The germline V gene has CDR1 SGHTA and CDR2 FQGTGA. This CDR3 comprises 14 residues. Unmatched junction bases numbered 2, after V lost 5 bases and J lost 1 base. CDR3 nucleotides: TGTGCCAGCAGCCAGACAGGGGGCACAGATACGCAGTATTTT. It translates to CASSQTGGTDTQYF.

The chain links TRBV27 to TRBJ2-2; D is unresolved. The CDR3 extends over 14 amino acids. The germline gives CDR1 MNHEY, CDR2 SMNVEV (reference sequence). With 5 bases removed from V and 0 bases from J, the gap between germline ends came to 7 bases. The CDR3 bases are TGTGCCAGCAGTACCACACCGAACACCGGGGAGCTGTTTTTT. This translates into CASSTTPNTGELFF.

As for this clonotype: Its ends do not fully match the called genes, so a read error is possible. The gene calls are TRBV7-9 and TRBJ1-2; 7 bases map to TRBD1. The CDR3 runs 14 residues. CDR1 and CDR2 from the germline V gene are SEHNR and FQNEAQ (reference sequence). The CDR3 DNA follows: TGTGTCAGCAGTTTATCGACAGGGTACTATGGCTACACCTTC. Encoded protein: CVSSLSTGYYGYTF.

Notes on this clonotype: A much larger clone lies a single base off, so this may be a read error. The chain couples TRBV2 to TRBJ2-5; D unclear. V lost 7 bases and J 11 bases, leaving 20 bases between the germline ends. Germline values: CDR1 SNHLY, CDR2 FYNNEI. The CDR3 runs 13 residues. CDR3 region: CASKTDSYNEQYF. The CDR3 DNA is TGTGCCAGCAAGACTGACTCCTACAATGAGCAGTACTTC.

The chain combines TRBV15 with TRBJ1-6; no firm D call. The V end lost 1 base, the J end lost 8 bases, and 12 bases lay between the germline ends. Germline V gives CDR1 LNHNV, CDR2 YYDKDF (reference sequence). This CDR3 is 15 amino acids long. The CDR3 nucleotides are TGTGCCACCAGCAGAGGACCTGGGTGGGATTCACCCCTCCACTTT. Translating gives CATSRGPGWDSPLHF.

Here the CDR3 reads CATSRAAGGYTEAFF. The DNA of the CDR3 is TGTGCCACCAGCAGAGCGGCAGGGGGATACACTGAAGCTTTCTTT. The chain joins TRBV15 to TRBJ1-1, with TRBD1 identical over 7 bases. The germline gives CDR1 LNHNV, CDR2 YYDKDF (reference sequence). The junction had 5 bases not matched to a gene; V was cut back by 1 base and J by 3 bases. CDR3 size: 15 residues.

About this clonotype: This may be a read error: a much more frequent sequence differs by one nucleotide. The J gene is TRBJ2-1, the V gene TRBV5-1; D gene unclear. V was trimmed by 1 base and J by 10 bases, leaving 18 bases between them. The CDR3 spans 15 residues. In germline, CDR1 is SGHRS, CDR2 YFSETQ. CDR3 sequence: CASSLSIREVDEQFF. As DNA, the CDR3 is TGCGCCAGCAGCTTGAGTATAAGAGAGGTCGACGAGCAGTTCTTC.

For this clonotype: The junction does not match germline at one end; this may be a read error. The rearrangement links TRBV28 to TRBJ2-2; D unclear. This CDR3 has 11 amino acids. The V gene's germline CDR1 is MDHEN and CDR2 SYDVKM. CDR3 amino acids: CAISLIGELFF. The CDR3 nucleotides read TGTGCCATCAGTTTGATCGGGGAGCTGTTTTTT.

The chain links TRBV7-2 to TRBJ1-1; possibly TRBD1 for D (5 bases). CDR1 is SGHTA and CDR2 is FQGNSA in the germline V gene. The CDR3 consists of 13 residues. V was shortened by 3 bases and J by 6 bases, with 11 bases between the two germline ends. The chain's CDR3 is CASSFAGSPEAFF. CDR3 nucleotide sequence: TGTGCCAGCAGCTTTGCAGGGAGTCCTGAAGCTTTCTTT.

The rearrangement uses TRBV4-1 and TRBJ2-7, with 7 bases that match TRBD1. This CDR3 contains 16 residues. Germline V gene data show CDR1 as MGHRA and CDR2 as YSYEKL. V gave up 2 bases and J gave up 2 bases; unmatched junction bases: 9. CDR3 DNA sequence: TGCGCCAGCAGCCAATGGGGGACAGCTTCCACCTACGAGCAGTACTTC. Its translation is CASSQWGTASTYEQYF.

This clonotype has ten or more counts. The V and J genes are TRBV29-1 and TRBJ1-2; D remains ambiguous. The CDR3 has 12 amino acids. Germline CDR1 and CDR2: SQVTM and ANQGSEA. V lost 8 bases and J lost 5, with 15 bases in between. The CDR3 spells CSHAGVGYGYTF. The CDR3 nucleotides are TGCAGCCATGCAGGCGTTGGGTATGGCTACACCTTC.

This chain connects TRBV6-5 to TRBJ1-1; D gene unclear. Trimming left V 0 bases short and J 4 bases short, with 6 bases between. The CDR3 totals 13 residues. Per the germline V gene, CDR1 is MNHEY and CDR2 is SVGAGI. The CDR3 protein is CASSYSRATEAFF. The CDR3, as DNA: TGTGCCAGCAGTTACTCGCGAGCCACTGAAGCTTTCTTT.

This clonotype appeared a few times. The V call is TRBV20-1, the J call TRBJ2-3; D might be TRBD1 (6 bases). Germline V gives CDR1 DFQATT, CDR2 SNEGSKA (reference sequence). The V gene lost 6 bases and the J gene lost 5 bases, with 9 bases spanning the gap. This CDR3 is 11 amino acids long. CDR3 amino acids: CSARGIDTQYF. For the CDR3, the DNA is TGCAGTGCGAGGGGGATAGATACGCAGTATTTT.

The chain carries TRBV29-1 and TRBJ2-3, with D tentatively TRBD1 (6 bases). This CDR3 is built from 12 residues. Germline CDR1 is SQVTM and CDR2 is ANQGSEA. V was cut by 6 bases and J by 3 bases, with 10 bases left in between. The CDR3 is CSVQGNTDTQYF. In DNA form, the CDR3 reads TGCAGCGTGCAGGGGAATACAGATACGCAGTATTTT.

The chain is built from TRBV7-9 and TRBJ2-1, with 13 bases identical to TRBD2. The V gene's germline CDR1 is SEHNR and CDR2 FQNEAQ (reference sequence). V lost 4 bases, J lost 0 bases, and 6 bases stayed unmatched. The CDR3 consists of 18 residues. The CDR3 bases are TGTGCCAGCAGCTCACTAGCGGGGGGGCCCCGCTCCTACAATGAGCAGTTCTTC. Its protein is CASSSLAGGPRSYNEQFF.

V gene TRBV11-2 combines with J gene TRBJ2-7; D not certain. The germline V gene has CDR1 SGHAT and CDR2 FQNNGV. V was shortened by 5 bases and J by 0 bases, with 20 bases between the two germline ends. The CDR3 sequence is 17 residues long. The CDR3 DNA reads TGTGCCAGCAGCCCGACCCTCGACTCATTATACTCCTACGAGCAGTACTTC. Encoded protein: CASSPTLDSLYSYEQYF. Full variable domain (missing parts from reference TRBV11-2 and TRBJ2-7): EAGVAQSPRYKIIEKRQSVAFWCNPISGHATLYWYQQILGQGPKLLIQFQNNGVVDDSQLPKDRFSAERLKGVDSTLKIQPAKLEDSAVYLCASSPTLDSLYSYEQYFGPGTRLTVT.

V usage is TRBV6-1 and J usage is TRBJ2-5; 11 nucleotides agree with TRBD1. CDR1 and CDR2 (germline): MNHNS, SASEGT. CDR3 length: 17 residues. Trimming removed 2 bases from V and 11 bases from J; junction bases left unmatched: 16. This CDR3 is CASSESLVRDRGSRQYF. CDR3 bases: TGTGCCAGCAGTGAAAGTCTAGTCCGGGACAGGGGGAGTCGGCAGTACTTC.

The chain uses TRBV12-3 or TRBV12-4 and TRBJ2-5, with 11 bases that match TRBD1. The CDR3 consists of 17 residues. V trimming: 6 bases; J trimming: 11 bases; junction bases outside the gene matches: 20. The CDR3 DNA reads TGTGCCAGCAGCCTGCCCGGGACAGGGGGATCCTACAATGAGCAGTACTTC. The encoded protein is CASSLPGTGGSYNEQYF.

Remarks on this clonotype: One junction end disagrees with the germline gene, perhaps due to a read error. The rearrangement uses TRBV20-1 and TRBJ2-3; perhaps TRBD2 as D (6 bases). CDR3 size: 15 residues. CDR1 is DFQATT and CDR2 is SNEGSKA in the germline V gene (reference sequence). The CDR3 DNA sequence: TGCAGTGCTAGAGAGGGTAGCGGCTCCACAGATGCGCAGTATTTT. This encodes CSAREGSGSTDAQYF.

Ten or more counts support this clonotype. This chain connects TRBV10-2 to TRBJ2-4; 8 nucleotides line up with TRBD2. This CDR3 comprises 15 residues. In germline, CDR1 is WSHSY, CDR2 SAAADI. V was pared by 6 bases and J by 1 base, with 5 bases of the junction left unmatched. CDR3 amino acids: CASSDPGGAKNIQYF. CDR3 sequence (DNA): TGCGCCAGCAGCGACCCGGGGGGGGCCAAAAACATTCAGTACTTC.